This record concerns one T cell receptor beta chain sequence. Its antigen is not known. This CDR3 comprises 14 residues. The trim removed 5 bases at V and 4 bases at J, leaving 3 bases unmatched. Prepared TCR beta cDNA libraries contained unique molecular identifiers. One entry per CDR3 protein, called by TCRdb with MiXCR from the PCR reads. The sample lists 750,000 to 950,000 distinct CDR3 sequences, about 45% occurring once. This sample was included in a study of post-analysis software for immune sequencing data. Study results and caveats: When patients were compared with controls, 4 or 5 TRBV segments were more frequent, TRBV5-6, TRBV5-1 and TRBV20-1 among them.

The chain couples TRBV12-3 or TRBV12-4 to TRBJ2-3, with 10 bases matching TRBD2. This clonotype was sampled from a girl aged 10-17 years with multiple sclerosis. Sequenced input: blood. This CDR3 reads CASSALAGADTQYF. CDR3 nucleotide sequence: TGTGCCAGCAGTGCGCTAGCGGGAGCAGATACGCAGTATTTT.